The sequence of this TCR beta chain was determined in a study of neurological immune-mediated disorders. Across the study: Multiple sclerosis patients numbered around 34, of whom some 31 were relapsing-remitting and 3 secondary progressive. General study points: In HTLV-1-associated myelopathy, TCR clonal expansion was greatest, whereas multiple sclerosis had the least, falling below healthy controls.

Unsorted libraries were prepared from 2 million PBMCs that had been stored at -80 C. This clonotype was seen many times. The antigen remains undetermined. At one end the junction does not follow the germline gene, possibly because of a read error. The CDR3 runs 12 residues. The germline V gene has CDR1 SGHDN and CDR2 FVKESK. Using its own MiXCR run on the 5' RACE reads, TCRdb lists one record per CDR3 protein. Of under 85,000 distinct CDR3 sequences listed, roughly 5% are singletons. The TCR comes from a human donor with multiple sclerosis. The donor label of this sample is uncertain. Sequencing used PBMCs. This rearrangement joins TRBV14 to TRBJ2-7; D gene unclear. DNA of the CDR3: TGTGCCAGCGGCAACCGTGGCTACCAGCAGTACTTC. Amino acids: CASGNRGYQQYF.